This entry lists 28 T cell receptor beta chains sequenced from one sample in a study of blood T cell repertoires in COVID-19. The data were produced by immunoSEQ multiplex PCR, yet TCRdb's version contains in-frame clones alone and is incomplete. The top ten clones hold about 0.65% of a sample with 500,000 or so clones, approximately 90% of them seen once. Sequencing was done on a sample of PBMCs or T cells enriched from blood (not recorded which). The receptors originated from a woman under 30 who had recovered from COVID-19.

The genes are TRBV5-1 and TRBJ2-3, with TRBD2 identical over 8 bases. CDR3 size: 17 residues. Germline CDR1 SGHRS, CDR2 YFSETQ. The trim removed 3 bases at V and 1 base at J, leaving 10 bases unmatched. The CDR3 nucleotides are TGCGCCAGCAGCTCGAGTCGAGCGGGGGTGGGCACAGATACGCAGTATTTT. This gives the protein CASSSSRAGVGTDTQYF.

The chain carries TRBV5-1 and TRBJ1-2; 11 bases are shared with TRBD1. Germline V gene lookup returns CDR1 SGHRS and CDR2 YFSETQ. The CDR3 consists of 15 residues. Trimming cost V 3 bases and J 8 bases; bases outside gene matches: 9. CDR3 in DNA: TGCGCCAGCAGCTCGTACGGACAGGGGGCGATAGGCTACACCTTC. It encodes CASSSYGQGAIGYTF.

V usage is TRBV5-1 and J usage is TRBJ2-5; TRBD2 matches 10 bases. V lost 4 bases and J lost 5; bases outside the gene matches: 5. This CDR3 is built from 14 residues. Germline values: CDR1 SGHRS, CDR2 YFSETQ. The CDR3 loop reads CASSTGLAKETQYF. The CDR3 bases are TGCGCCAGCAGCACGGGACTAGCGAAGGAGACCCAGTACTTC.

The CDR3: CASSFGQGDEQFF. The CDR3 nucleotides read TGTGCCAGCAGCTTTGGACAGGGCGATGAGCAGTTCTTC. The chain has TRBV7-9 and TRBJ2-1, with TRBD1 identical over 8 bases. The length of the CDR3 is 13 residues. CDR1 SEHNR and CDR2 FQNEAQ come from the germline V gene (reference sequence). Trimming took 3 bases from V and 8 from J; bases not matched to a gene: 3.

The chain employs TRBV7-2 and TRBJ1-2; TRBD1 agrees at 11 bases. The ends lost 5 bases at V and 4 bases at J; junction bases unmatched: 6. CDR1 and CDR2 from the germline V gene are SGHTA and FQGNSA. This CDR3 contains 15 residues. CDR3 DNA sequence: TGTGCCAGCAGCCTGGACAGGGGGCGACCCTATGGCTACACCTTC. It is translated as CASSLDRGRPYGYTF.

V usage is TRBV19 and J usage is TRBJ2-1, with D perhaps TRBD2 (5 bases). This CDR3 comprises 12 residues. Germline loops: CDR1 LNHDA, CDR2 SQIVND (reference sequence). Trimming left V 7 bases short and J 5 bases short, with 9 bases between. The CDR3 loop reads CASNRGNNEQFF. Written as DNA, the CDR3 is TGTGCCAGTAACCGGGGTAACAATGAGCAGTTCTTC.

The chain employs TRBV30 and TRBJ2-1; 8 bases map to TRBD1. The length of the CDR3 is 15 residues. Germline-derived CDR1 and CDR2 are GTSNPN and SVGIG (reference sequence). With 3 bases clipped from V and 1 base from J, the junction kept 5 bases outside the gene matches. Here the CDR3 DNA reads TGTGCCTGGAGCGCCAGGGACAGGTCCTACAATGAGCAGTTCTTC. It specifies CAWSARDRSYNEQFF.

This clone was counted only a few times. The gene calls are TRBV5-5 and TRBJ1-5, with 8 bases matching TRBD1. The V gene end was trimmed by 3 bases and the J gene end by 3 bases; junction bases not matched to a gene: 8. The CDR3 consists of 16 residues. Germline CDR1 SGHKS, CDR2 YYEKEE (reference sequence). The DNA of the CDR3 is TGTGCCAGCAGCTCCACCTTGACAGGGGTCAATCAGCCCCAGCATTTT. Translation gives CASSSTLTGVNQPQHF.

Here the CDR3 DNA reads TGTGCCACCTGGACAGCCCTGCTTAGGGACGAGCAGTACTTC. Its protein product is CATWTALLRDEQYF. The chain has TRBV2 and TRBJ2-7; D may be TRBD1 (6 bases). The germline V gene has CDR1 SNHLY and CDR2 FYNNEI. V was pared by 10 bases and J by 5 bases, with 21 bases between. This CDR3 contains 14 residues.

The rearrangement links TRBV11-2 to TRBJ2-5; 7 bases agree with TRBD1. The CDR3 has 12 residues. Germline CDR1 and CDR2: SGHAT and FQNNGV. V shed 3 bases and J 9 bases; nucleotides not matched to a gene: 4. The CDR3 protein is CASSFLQGAQYF. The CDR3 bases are TGTGCCAGCAGCTTCCTTCAGGGGGCCCAGTACTTC.

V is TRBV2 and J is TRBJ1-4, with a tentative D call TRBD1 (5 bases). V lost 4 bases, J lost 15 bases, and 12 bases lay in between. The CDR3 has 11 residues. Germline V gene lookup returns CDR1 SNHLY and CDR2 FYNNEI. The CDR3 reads CASSVGPWVFF. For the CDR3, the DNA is TGTGCCAGCAGTGTGGGGCCTTGGGTGTTTTTT. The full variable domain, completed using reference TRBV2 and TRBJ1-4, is EPEVTQTPSHQVTQMGQEVILRCVPISNHLYFYWYRQILGQKVEFLVSFYNNEISEKSEIFDDQFSVERPDGSNFTLKIRSTKLEDSAMYFCASSVGPWVFFGSGTQLSVL.

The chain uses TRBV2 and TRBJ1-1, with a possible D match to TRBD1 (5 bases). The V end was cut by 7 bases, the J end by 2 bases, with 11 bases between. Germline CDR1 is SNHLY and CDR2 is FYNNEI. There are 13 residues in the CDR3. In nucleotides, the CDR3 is TGTGCCAGCACCGACCAGGGTAACACTGAAGCTTTCTTT. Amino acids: CASTDQGNTEAFF.

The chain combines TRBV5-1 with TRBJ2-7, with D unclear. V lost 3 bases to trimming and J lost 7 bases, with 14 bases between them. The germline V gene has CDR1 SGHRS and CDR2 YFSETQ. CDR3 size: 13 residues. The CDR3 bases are TGCGCCAGCAGCTGGGCCCCAAGTGGGGAGCAGTACTTC. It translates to CASSWAPSGEQYF.

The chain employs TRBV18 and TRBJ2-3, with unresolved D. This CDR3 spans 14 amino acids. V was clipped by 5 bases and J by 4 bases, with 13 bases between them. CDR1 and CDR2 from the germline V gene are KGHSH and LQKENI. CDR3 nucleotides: TGTGCCAGCTCATCTTCCCTTCGGGCAGATACGCAGTATTTT. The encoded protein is CASSSSLRADTQYF.

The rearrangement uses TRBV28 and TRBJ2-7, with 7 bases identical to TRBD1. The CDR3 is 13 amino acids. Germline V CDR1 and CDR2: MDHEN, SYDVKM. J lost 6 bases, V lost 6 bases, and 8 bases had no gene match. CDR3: CASSLTGTAEQYF. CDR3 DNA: TGTGCCAGCAGCCTGACCGGGACAGCCGAGCAGTACTTC.

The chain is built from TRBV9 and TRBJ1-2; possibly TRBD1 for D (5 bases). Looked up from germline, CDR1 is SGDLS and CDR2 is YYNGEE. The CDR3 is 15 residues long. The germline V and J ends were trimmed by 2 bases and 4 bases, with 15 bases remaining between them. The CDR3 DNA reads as TGTGCCAGCAGCGTCAGCTGGTGGGGGGTCTATGGCTACACCTTC. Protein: CASSVSWWGVYGYTF.

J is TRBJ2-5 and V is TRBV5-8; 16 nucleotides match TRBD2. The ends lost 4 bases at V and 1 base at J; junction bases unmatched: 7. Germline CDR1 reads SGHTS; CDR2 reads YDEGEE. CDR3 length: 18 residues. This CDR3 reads CASSPGTSGGGFQETQYF. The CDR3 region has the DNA TGTGCCAGCAGCCCGGGGACTAGCGGGGGGGGATTCCAAGAGACCCAGTACTTC.

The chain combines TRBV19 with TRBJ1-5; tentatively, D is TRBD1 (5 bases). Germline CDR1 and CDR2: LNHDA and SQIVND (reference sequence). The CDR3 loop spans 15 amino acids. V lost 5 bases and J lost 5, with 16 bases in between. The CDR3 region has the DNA TGTGCCAGTAGTGCCCTCGGGCCAGGGCATCAGCCCCAGCATTTT. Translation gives CASSALGPGHQPQHF.

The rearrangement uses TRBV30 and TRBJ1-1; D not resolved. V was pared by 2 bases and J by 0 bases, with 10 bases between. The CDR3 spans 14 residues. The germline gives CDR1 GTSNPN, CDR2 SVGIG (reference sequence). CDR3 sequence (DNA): TGTGCCTGGAGTCCGGCCGGGTTGAACACTGAAGCTTTCTTT. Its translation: CAWSPAGLNTEAFF.

CDR3 nucleotide sequence: TGCAGCGTTGTGGAGGGTGTCTATGGCTACACCTTC. Amino acids: CSVVEGVYGYTF. The chain links TRBV29-1 to TRBJ1-2; no clear D. CDR1 is SQVTM, CDR2 ANQGSEA, per germline. The ends were cut back, 4 bases at V and 4 bases at J, with 10 bases in the middle. The CDR3 is made up of 12 amino acids.

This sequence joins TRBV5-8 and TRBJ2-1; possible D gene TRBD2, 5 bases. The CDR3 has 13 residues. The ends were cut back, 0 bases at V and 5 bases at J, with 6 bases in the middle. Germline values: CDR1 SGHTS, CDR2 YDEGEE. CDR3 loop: CASSLGRDNEQFF. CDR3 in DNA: TGTGCCAGCAGCTTGGGGCGGGACAATGAGCAGTTCTTC.

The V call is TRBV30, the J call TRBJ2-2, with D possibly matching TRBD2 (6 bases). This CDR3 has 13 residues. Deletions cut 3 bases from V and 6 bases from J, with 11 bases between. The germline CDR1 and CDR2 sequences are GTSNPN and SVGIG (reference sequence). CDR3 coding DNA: TGTGCCTGGAGCCCTGGCGGGGCCGGGGAGCTGTTTTTT. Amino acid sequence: CAWSPGGAGELFF.

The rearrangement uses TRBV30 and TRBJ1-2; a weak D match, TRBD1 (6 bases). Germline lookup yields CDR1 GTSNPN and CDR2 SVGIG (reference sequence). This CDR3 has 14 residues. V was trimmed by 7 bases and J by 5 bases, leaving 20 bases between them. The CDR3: CASQGGARRYGYTF. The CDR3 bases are TGTGCCTCCCAAGGGGGAGCCCGACGGTATGGCTACACCTTC.

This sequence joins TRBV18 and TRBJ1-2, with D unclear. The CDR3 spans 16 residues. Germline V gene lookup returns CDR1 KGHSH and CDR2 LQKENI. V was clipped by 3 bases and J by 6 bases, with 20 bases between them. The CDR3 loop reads CASSPEGAPFSNGYTF. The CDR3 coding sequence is TGTGCCAGCTCACCGGAGGGTGCGCCATTTTCCAATGGCTACACCTTC.

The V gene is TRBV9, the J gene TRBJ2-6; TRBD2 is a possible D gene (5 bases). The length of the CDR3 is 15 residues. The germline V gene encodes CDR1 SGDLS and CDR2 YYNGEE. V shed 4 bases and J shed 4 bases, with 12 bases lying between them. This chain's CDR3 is CASSPAPGGANVLTF. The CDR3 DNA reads TGTGCCAGCAGCCCCGCCCCGGGAGGGGCCAACGTCCTGACTTTC.

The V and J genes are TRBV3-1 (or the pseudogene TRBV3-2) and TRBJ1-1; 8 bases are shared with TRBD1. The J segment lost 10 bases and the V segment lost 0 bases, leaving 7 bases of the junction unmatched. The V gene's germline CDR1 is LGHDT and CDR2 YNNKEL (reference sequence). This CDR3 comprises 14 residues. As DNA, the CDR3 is TGTGCCAGCAGCCAAGATGTGTCAGGGGGCCGAGCTTTCTTT. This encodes CASSQDVSGGRAFF.

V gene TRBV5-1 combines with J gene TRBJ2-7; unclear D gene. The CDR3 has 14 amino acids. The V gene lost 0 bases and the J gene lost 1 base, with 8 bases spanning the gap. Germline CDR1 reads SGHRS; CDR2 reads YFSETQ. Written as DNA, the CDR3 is TGCGCCAGCAGCTTGGACTCCTTTTCCTACGAGCAGTACTTC. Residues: CASSLDSFSYEQYF.

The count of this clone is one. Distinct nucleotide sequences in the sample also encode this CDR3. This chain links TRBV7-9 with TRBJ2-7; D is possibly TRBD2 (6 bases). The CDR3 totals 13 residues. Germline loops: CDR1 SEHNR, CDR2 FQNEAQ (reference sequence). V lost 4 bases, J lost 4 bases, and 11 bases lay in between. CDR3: CASSSGGSYEQYF. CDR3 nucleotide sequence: TGTGCCAGCAGCTCCGGGGGATCGTACGAGCAGTACTTC.